Shown below are 28 T cell receptor beta chains from a single sample sequenced in a study of Ad26.COV2.S vaccination and SARS-CoV-2 variants (dated by TCRdb to about 2021). The library relied on the immunoSEQ multiplex PCR assay. TCRdb provides this immuneACCESS table in a form limited to in-frame rearrangements. Some clones are lacking; in checked studies, under half of them reflect an unresolved V gene, and why the rest are absent is not known. A total of 360,000 or so clones appear in this sample, about 88% of them only once. Clones ranked in the top ten supply under 2% of the sample. In the paper's terms, the treatment or condition label means: about 20 received Ad26.COV2.S at low or high dose, single or two shots; about 5 received placebo; per-sample allocation not given. For vaccine and placebo recipients, the sequenced repertoires came from samples collected on day 63 after the first injection.

Sample: peripheral blood, taken in a trial of Ad26.COV2.S vaccine versus placebo. These receptor sequences come from a person between 18 and 59 years old who received the Ad26.COV2.S COVID-19 vaccine or a placebo.

The chain is built from TRBV15 and TRBJ2-5; D is ambiguous. Germline V gives CDR1 LNHNV, CDR2 YYDKDF (reference sequence). Trimming stripped 7 bases from V and 2 bases from J, with 11 bases between. The CDR3 length is 13 residues. Written as DNA, the CDR3 is TGTGCCACCATTGGGCGAACTCAAGAGACCCAGTACTTC. Translated: CATIGRTQETQYF.

J is TRBJ2-1 and V is TRBV5-5; 11 bases are shared with TRBD2. CDR1 and CDR2 (germline): SGHKS, YYEKEE (reference sequence). The J segment lost 10 bases and the V segment lost 5 bases, leaving 8 bases of the junction unmatched. The CDR3 contains 14 residues. The CDR3 DNA follows: TGTGCCAGCAGGCAACTAGCGGGAGTTCAGGAGCAGTTCTTC. This encodes CASRQLAGVQEQFF.

The rearrangement uses TRBV28 and TRBJ2-7; 8 bases align to TRBD1. J gave up 7 bases and V 6 bases, and 8 bases lay outside the gene matches. In germline, CDR1 is MDHEN, CDR2 SYDVKM. CDR3 length: 13 residues. The CDR3 coding sequence is TGTGCCAGCAGCCCGCAGGGGGCGGTTGAGCAGTACTTC. It translates to CASSPQGAVEQYF.

V and J are TRBV29-1 and TRBJ2-7; 10 bases align to TRBD1. Unmatched junction bases numbered 15, after V lost 6 bases and J lost 7 bases. The germline CDR1 and CDR2 sequences are SQVTM and ANQGSEA. This CDR3 spans 15 amino acids. The CDR3 nucleotides read TGCAGCGTCCGGTTGGGGACAGGGGCGTCCCGGGAGCAGTACTTC. It codes for CSVRLGTGASREQYF.

V and J are TRBV5-4 and TRBJ1-1; D ambiguous. Germline V lookup: CDR1 SGHNT, CDR2 YYREEE (reference sequence). The CDR3 extends over 13 amino acids. V was clipped by 6 bases and J by 1 base, with 10 bases between them. The CDR3 sequence: CASTTSGNTEAFF. The CDR3 coding sequence is TGTGCCAGCACGACGTCCGGGAACACTGAAGCTTTCTTT.

This clone came up a few times. This chain connects TRBV11-2 to TRBJ2-7, with a tentative D call TRBD1 (5 bases). Trimming pared 1 base from V and 1 base from J, leaving 11 bases between. The V gene's germline CDR1 is SGHAT and CDR2 FQNNGV. The CDR3 spans 15 residues. The CDR3 here is CASSLVETASYEQYF. The DNA for the CDR3 is TGTGCCAGCAGCTTAGTAGAGACAGCGTCCTACGAGCAGTACTTC. Combining the CDR3 with reference TRBV11-2 and TRBJ2-7 gives the whole variable domain EAGVAQSPRYKIIEKRQSVAFWCNPISGHATLYWYQQILGQGPKLLIQFQNNGVVDDSQLPKDRFSAERLKGVDSTLKIQPAKLEDSAVYLCASSLVETASYEQYFGPGTRLTVT.

The chain has TRBV6-1 and TRBJ2-7, with TRBD1 matching 10 bases. The CDR3 is made up of 16 amino acids. CDR1 and CDR2 (germline): MNHNS, SASEGT. Trimming at V came to 0 bases and at J to 2 bases, leaving 4 bases not matched to a gene. In DNA form, the CDR3 reads TGTGCCAGCAGTGAAGCGGTAGGGACAGGGGCCTACGAGCAGTACTTC. Translating gives CASSEAVGTGAYEQYF.

V is TRBV19 and J is TRBJ1-1; weak D call: TRBD1 (6 bases). This CDR3 region has 14 residues. Germline V gene sequence: CDR1 LNHDA, CDR2 SQIVND (reference sequence). V dropped 6 bases and J dropped 8 bases, with 19 bases sitting between them. The CDR3 here is CASSMGGQFTEAFF. CDR3 nucleotides: TGTGCCAGTAGCATGGGGGGCCAGTTTACAGAAGCTTTCTTT.

The V gene is TRBV11-3, the J gene TRBJ2-1, with 9 nucleotides matching TRBD1. CDR3 length: 16 amino acids. After removal of 1 base from V and 6 bases from J, the junction contained 7 bases not matched to a gene. The germline V gene has CDR1 SGHNT and CDR2 YENEEA. The CDR3 DNA reads as TGTGCCAGCAGCTTAGTAGGACAGGGGTTGAGCAATGAGCAGTTCTTC. Translated: CASSLVGQGLSNEQFF.

The J gene is TRBJ2-1, the V gene TRBV7-2; D may be TRBD1 or TRBD2 (5 bases each). Germline V gene sequence: CDR1 SGHTA, CDR2 FQGNSA. This CDR3 has 15 amino acids. The V end lost 3 bases, the J end lost 2 bases, and 11 bases lay between the germline ends. The CDR3: CASSLRMGAYNEQFF. Written as DNA, the CDR3 is TGTGCCAGCAGCTTGAGGATGGGGGCCTACAATGAGCAGTTCTTC.

V usage is TRBV3-1 (or the pseudogene TRBV3-2) and J usage is TRBJ1-1; TRBD1 might be the D (6 bases). The CDR3 has 13 amino acids. V was shortened by 4 bases and J by 6 bases, with 12 bases between the two germline ends. The germline gives CDR1 LGHDT, CDR2 YNNKEL (reference sequence). The CDR3 nucleotides are TGTGCCAGCAGCCCCGCGGGGGGCGCTGAAGCTTTCTTT. The encoded protein is CASSPAGGAEAFF.

A single count supports this clone. This chain links TRBV2 with TRBJ2-1; the D call may be TRBD1 or TRBD2 (5 bases each). V dropped 7 bases and J dropped 0 bases, with 13 bases sitting between them. CDR1 and CDR2 (germline): SNHLY, FYNNEI. The CDR3 consists of 15 residues. The CDR3 nucleotides are TGTGCCAGCACTAGGGACCCTGGCTCCTACAATGAGCAGTTCTTC. Amino acid sequence: CASTRDPGSYNEQFF. Using reference TRBV2 and TRBJ2-1 for the parts outside the CDR3, the full variable domain is EPEVTQTPSHQVTQMGQEVILRCVPISNHLYFYWYRQILGQKVEFLVSFYNNEISEKSEIFDDQFSVERPDGSNFTLKIRSTKLEDSAMYFCASTRDPGSYNEQFFGPGTRLTVL.

Worth noting for this clone: Within the sample, other DNA sequences also encode this same CDR3. The DNA for the CDR3 is TGTGCCAGCAGTCCCGGGACAGGGGATCAGCCCCAGCATTTT. Translating gives CASSPGTGDQPQHF. The chain couples TRBV6-5 to TRBJ1-5; 10 nucleotides align to TRBD1. The CDR3 contains 14 residues. CDR1 and CDR2 (germline): MNHEY, SVGAGI. J lost 5 bases, V lost 5 bases, and 3 bases had no gene match.

The chain has TRBV24-1 and TRBJ2-7; D call uncertain. V lost 0 bases and J 5 bases, leaving 4 bases between the germline ends. CDR3 length: 12 amino acids. Germline CDR1 is KGHDR and CDR2 is SFDVKD. CDR3 protein: CATSDLKNEQYF. Here the CDR3 DNA reads TGTGCCACCAGTGATTTGAAGAACGAGCAGTACTTC.

This chain links TRBV3-1 (or the pseudogene TRBV3-2) with TRBJ1-1; D is uncertain. The germline CDR1 and CDR2 sequences are LGHDT and YNNKEL (reference sequence). The CDR3 runs to 13 residues. V lost 4 bases, J lost 7 bases, and 13 bases lay in between. The CDR3 nucleotides are TGTGCCAGCAGCCTTAAGAGTGGAGGTGAAGCTTTCTTT. It codes for CASSLKSGGEAFF.

CDR3 residues: CASLGRESYEQYF. The CDR3 coding sequence is TGTGCCAGCCTGGGACGGGAATCCTACGAGCAGTACTTC. The J gene is TRBJ2-7, the V gene TRBV2, with D possibly being TRBD1 or TRBD2 (5 bases each). The V gene's germline CDR1 is SNHLY and CDR2 FYNNEI. The length of the CDR3 is 13 residues. The V end was cut by 8 bases, the J end by 1 base, with 12 bases between. The full variable domain, rest sourced from reference TRBV2 and TRBJ2-7, is EPEVTQTPSHQVTQMGQEVILRCVPISNHLYFYWYRQILGQKVEFLVSFYNNEISEKSEIFDDQFSVERPDGSNFTLKIRSTKLEDSAMYFCASLGRESYEQYFGPGTRLTVT.

This chain joins TRBV5-6 and TRBJ2-7; TRBD2 might be the D (6 bases). Germline assignment: CDR1 SGHDT and CDR2 YYEEEE. Between the trimmed V and J ends, which lost 0 bases and 3 bases, there was a span of 13 bases. The CDR3 length is 15 residues. As DNA, the CDR3 is TGTGCCAGCAGCTTGGCCGGGAGAGGATACTACGAGCAGTACTTC. It translates to CASSLAGRGYYEQYF.

This chain joins TRBV27 and TRBJ2-2; TRBD2 matches at 12 bases. From germline, CDR1 is MNHEY and CDR2 SMNVEV (reference sequence). V was pared by 3 bases and J by 7 bases, with 15 bases of the junction left unmatched. This CDR3 has 19 amino acids. CDR3 coding DNA: TGTGCCAGCAGTTTTTACGCGGCGACTAGCGGGAGTTATGGCGGGGAGCTGTTTTTT. Translating gives CASSFYAATSGSYGGELFF.

The chain links TRBV19 to TRBJ2-7; 14 nucleotides agree with TRBD2. CDR1 and CDR2 from the germline V gene are LNHDA and SQIVND (reference sequence). The CDR3 extends over 15 amino acids. The ends lost 5 bases at V and 3 bases at J; junction bases unmatched: 3. The DNA of the CDR3 is TGTGCCAGTAGTGGGACTAGCGGGGGATACTACGAGCAGTACTTC. Amino acids: CASSGTSGGYYEQYF.

V usage is TRBV6-4 and J usage is TRBJ2-3; the D gene is possibly TRBD1 (6 bases). V lost 0 bases to trimming and J lost 6 bases, with 7 bases between them. The length of the CDR3 is 13 residues. Germline V lookup: CDR1 MRHNA, CDR2 SNTAGT. CDR3 DNA: TGTGCCAGCAGTGACTCGGGGGCGGATACGCAGTATTTT. Translation gives CASSDSGADTQYF.

The V and J genes are TRBV15 and TRBJ1-5; unclear D gene. Germline V gives CDR1 LNHNV, CDR2 YYDKDF (reference sequence). The CDR3 extends over 13 amino acids. V dropped 0 bases and J dropped 6 bases, with 6 bases sitting between them. CDR3 nucleotide sequence: TGTGCCACCAGCAGAGACCACGGTCAGCCCCAGCATTTT. As protein: CATSRDHGQPQHF.

The CDR3 DNA follows: TGCGCCAGCAGCCGAGGGAGGGGATACGAGCAGTACTTC. Translating it yields CASSRGRGYEQYF. The genes are TRBV5-1 and TRBJ2-7; 7 nucleotides match TRBD2. The V gene end was trimmed by 4 bases and the J gene end by 4 bases; junction bases not matched to a gene: 5. Germline V gene sequence: CDR1 SGHRS, CDR2 YFSETQ. The CDR3 totals 13 residues.

The CDR3 DNA is TGCAGCGTTGATCGAGCGGGAGATGAGCAGTTCTTC. Protein sequence: CSVDRAGDEQFF. V gene TRBV29-1 combines with J gene TRBJ2-1, with 8 bases fitting TRBD2. The CDR3 contains 12 residues. The germline V gene encodes CDR1 SQVTM and CDR2 ANQGSEA. The V gene end was trimmed by 3 bases and the J gene end by 8 bases; junction bases not matched to a gene: 3.

This chain joins TRBV4-1 and TRBJ2-3, with 10 bases fitting TRBD2. Germline CDR1 and CDR2: MGHRA and YSYEKL. The junction had 5 bases not matched to a gene; V was cut back by 1 base and J by 4 bases. The CDR3 runs to 16 residues. This CDR3 is CASSQASGSLSDTQYF. CDR3 DNA sequence: TGCGCCAGCAGCCAAGCTAGCGGGAGCCTGTCAGATACGCAGTATTTT.

The chain is built from TRBV5-4 and TRBJ1-1; a weak D match, TRBD1 (5 bases). Trimming pared 0 bases from V and 3 bases from J, leaving 9 bases between. Per germline, CDR1 SGHNT and CDR2 YYREEE (reference sequence). CDR3 size: 14 residues. CDR3 protein: CASSLEGAHTEAFF. DNA of the CDR3: TGTGCCAGCAGCTTGGAAGGGGCTCACACTGAAGCTTTCTTT.

The gene calls are TRBV13 and TRBJ2-7; D is possibly TRBD2 (5 bases). V was cut by 1 base and J by 2 bases, with 6 bases left in between. The V gene's germline CDR1 is PRHDT and CDR2 FYEKMQ (reference sequence). This CDR3 has 13 amino acids. CDR3: CASSLAGTYEQYF. The CDR3 nucleotides read TGTGCCAGCAGCTTAGCGGGGACCTACGAGCAGTACTTC.

The chain joins TRBV28 to TRBJ1-2; 11 nucleotides align to TRBD1. The CDR3 totals 15 residues. V dropped 2 bases and J dropped 3; count of bases not matched to a gene: 2. In germline, CDR1 is MDHEN, CDR2 SYDVKM. The CDR3 is CASSLPGQGDYGYTF. CDR3 sequence (DNA): TGTGCCAGCAGTTTACCGGGACAGGGGGACTATGGCTACACCTTC.

This clone was observed a handful of times. The V and J genes are TRBV7-9 and TRBJ2-5; 12 positions match TRBD2. CDR1 is SEHNR, CDR2 FQNEAQ, per germline (reference sequence). V was clipped by 2 bases and J by 3 bases; unmatched bases: 7. There are 17 residues in the CDR3. The CDR3 DNA reads as TGTGCCAGCAGCTTAAGGGGGACTAGCGGGTGGGAAGAGACCCAGTACTTC. Residues: CASSLRGTSGWEETQYF.